Listed below are T cell receptor beta chains from one sample, sequenced in a study of cytomegalovirus exposure and HLA in healthy donors. Using immunoSEQ multiplex PCR, the repertoire was profiled, and TCRdb retains in-frame clones only, with some absent. The repertoire consists of fewer than 200,000 clones, with about 68% occurring once and the leading ten covering about 1.3%. Input material: PBMCs. The receptors were sampled from a man aged 18 to 29 in good health and CMV-seronegative. Both conserved end residues are part of each CDR3. The D gene is left open where the match is weak. The size entry is marked missing in some rows and otherwise reads once, few, many or a size class.

cdr3_aa	cdr3_nt	v_call	j_call	clone_size	d_call
CASSLGTGTEAFF	TGTGCCAGCAGCTTAGGGACAGGCACTGAAGCTTTCTTT	TRBV7-6	TRBJ1-1	few	TRBD1
CATSRDSDRAQPQHF	TGTGCCACCAGCAGAGATTCCGACAGGGCTCAGCCCCAGCATTTT	TRBV15	TRBJ1-5	NA	TRBD1
CATSGPCPYEQYF	TGTGCCACCTCGGGTCCCTGCCCTTACGAGCAGTACTTC	TRBV7-5	TRBJ2-7	NA	NA
CASSLEGGRQGSAANYGYTF	TGTGCCAGCAGCTTGGAGGGTGGGCGACAGGGTTCTGCGGCTAACTATGGCTACACCTTC	TRBV5-8	TRBJ1-2	NA	TRBD1
CASSGRGVHEQYF	TGTGCCAGCAGTGGCAGGGGCGTCCACGAGCAGTACTTC	TRBV6-6	TRBJ2-7	NA	NA
CASTERWNTEAFF	TGTGCCAGCACGGAGAGATGGAACACTGAAGCTTTCTTT	TRBV2	TRBJ1-1	NA	NA
CASSLPIAGLAVRPHEQYF	TGTGCCAGCAGCTTGCCAATCGCGGGACTAGCGGTCCGACCCCACGAGCAGTACTTC	TRBV5-6	TRBJ2-7	few	TRBD2
CASARVGVYEQYF	TGTGCCTCGGCCCGAGTCGGAGTCTACGAGCAGTACTTC	TRBV30	TRBJ2-7	once	NA
CASSPTTSGETQYF	TGCGCCAGCAGCCCTACTACCTCCGGAGAGACCCAGTACTTC	TRBV4-3	TRBJ2-5	few	NA
CASSRRDEQYF	TGTGCCAGCAGTCGACGGGATGAGCAGTACTTC	TRBV6-6	TRBJ2-7	once	NA
CASRTPYTGREQYF	TGTGCCAGCAGGACACCCTATACAGGGCGCGAGCAGTACTTC	TRBV2	TRBJ2-7	few	NA
CASSYVQGVSDEQFF	TGTGCCAGCAGTTACGTTCAGGGGGTTTCGGATGAGCAGTTCTTC	TRBV6-5	TRBJ2-1	NA	TRBD1
CASSLNSGQATYEQYF	TGTGCCAGCAGCCTCAACTCGGGACAGGCGACCTACGAGCAGTACTTC	TRBV7-9	TRBJ2-7	NA	TRBD1
CAWSMGHEQYF	TGTGCCTGGAGTATGGGGCACGAGCAGTACTTC	TRBV30	TRBJ2-7	NA	NA
CASTHRELDTQYF	TGTGCCAGCACCCACCGGGAGTTAGATACGCAGTATTTT	TRBV6-6	TRBJ2-3	NA	NA
CASSLGTRTLDEQFF	TGCGCCAGCAGCTTGGGGACTAGGACCTTAGATGAGCAGTTCTTC	TRBV5-1	TRBJ2-1	few	TRBD2
CASTFRVGASTDTQYF	TGCGCCAGCACCTTTAGGGTGGGGGCTAGCACAGATACGCAGTATTTT	TRBV4-1	TRBJ2-3	NA	NA
CASSPFGVIPGGANVLTF	TGTGCCAGCTCACCATTCGGTGTTATCCCGGGTGGGGCCAACGTCCTGACTTTC	TRBV18	TRBJ2-6	NA	NA
CASSQEGTSGYTDTQYF	TGTGCCAGCAGCCAAGAAGGGACTAGCGGGTACACAGATACGCAGTATTTT	TRBV14	TRBJ2-3	NA	TRBD2
CASSERTGLYEQYF	TGTGCCAGCAGCGAAAGGACAGGGCTATACGAGCAGTACTTC	TRBV7-2	TRBJ2-7	NA	TRBD1
CASSTTSGLNEQYF	TGTGCCAGCAGCACGACTAGCGGGCTCAACGAGCAGTACTTC	TRBV7-9	TRBJ2-7	once	TRBD2
CATLSGAKNIQYF	TGTGCCACCCTTAGCGGGGCCAAAAACATTCAGTACTTC	TRBV28	TRBJ2-4	few	TRBD2
CASSQDPVLGVEQFF	TGCGCCAGCAGCCAAGACCCCGTCCTAGGGGTAGAGCAGTTCTTC	TRBV4-3	TRBJ2-1	few	NA
CASSETGTVGDTQYF	TGTGCCAGCAGTGAAACCGGGACAGTTGGAGATACGCAGTATTTT	TRBV2	TRBJ2-3	NA	TRBD1
CATSRDSVYTDTQYF	TGTGCCACCAGCAGAGATTCGGTTTACACAGATACGCAGTATTTT	TRBV15	TRBJ2-3	NA	NA
CASSPGGSGSYEQYF	TGTGCCAGCAGCCCCGGGGGTAGCGGGAGCTACGAGCAGTACTTC	TRBV6-1	TRBJ2-7	NA	TRBD2
CASSQRHGNEKLFF	TGCGCCAGCAGCCAACGCCACGGGAATGAAAAACTGTTTTTT	TRBV4-1	TRBJ1-4	NA	NA
CASSEALGGVQEQFF	TGTGCCAGCAGTGAAGCGTTGGGGGGGGTTCAGGAGCAGTTCTTC	TRBV2	TRBJ2-1	few	TRBD2
CASSYSRAVYEQYF	TGTGCCAGCAGTTACTCGAGGGCAGTCTACGAGCAGTACTTC	TRBV6-5	TRBJ2-7	NA	NA
CASSVEGEVTYNEQFF	TGTGCCAGCAGCGTAGAAGGGGAGGTGACCTACAATGAGCAGTTCTTC	TRBV9	TRBJ2-1	once	NA
CASSYGDSAEAFF	TGTGCCAGCAGTTACGGGGACAGCGCGGAAGCTTTCTTT	TRBV6-5	TRBJ1-1	NA	TRBD1
CAITPTSGSGTQYF	TGTGCCATCACTCCGACTAGCGGGAGTGGTACGCAGTATTTT	TRBV10-3	TRBJ2-3	NA	TRBD2
CASSPGTEPTGELFF	TGTGCCAGCAGCCCTGGGACAGAGCCGACCGGGGAGCTGTTTTTT	TRBV7-8	TRBJ2-2	NA	TRBD1
CASSYGLAGVVSGELFF	TGTGCCAGCAGCTACGGACTAGCGGGAGTTGTGAGCGGGGAGCTGTTTTTT	TRBV7-6	TRBJ2-2	NA	TRBD2
CASSVDPSTGGGEAFF	TGTGCCAGCAGCGTTGACCCCAGTACAGGGGGAGGTGAAGCTTTCTTT	TRBV9	TRBJ1-1	NA	TRBD1
CASSLAVTEGEQFF	TGCGCCAGCAGCTTGGCCGTAACGGAGGGTGAGCAGTTCTTC	TRBV5-1	TRBJ2-1	NA	NA
CASSYSRQGSLLFF	TGTGCCAGCAGTTACTCAAGACAGGGTAGTTTACTGTTTTTT	TRBV6-5	TRBJ1-4	NA	TRBD1
CASSVSFRTDTQYF	TGTGCCAGCAGCGTATCATTCCGCACAGATACGCAGTATTTT	TRBV9	TRBJ2-3	NA	NA
CASSSLAATDTQYF	TGTGCCAGCAGTTCTCTAGCGGCCACAGATACGCAGTATTTT	TRBV7-9	TRBJ2-3	once	TRBD2
CASSQGEAGGFEAFF	TGCGCCAGCAGCCAAGGGGAGGCAGGGGGGTTTGAAGCTTTCTTT	TRBV4-3	TRBJ1-1	NA	TRBD1
CSSSFDRERSETQYF	TGTTCCAGCAGCTTTGACAGGGAAAGATCAGAGACCCAGTACTTC	TRBV7-9	TRBJ2-5	NA	TRBD1
CASAAGLAGYEQYF	TGCGCCAGCGCCGCCGGGCTAGCGGGTTACGAGCAGTACTTC	TRBV10-1	TRBJ2-7	NA	TRBD2
CASSQFPVGLKETQYF	TGTGCCAGCAGCCAGTTCCCGGTGGGCCTCAAGGAGACCCAGTACTTC	TRBV7-9	TRBJ2-5	NA	NA
CASSPGLAPETQYF	TGTGCCAGTAGCCCTGGACTAGCCCCAGAGACCCAGTACTTC	TRBV19	TRBJ2-5	NA	TRBD2
CASSYQGDTEAFF	TGCGCCAGCAGCTATCAGGGCGACACTGAAGCTTTCTTT	TRBV5-1	TRBJ1-1	NA	NA
CASSLGGRRDQPQHF	TGTGCCAGCAGTTTGGGGGGTCGAAGGGATCAGCCCCAGCATTTT	TRBV28	TRBJ1-5	NA	NA